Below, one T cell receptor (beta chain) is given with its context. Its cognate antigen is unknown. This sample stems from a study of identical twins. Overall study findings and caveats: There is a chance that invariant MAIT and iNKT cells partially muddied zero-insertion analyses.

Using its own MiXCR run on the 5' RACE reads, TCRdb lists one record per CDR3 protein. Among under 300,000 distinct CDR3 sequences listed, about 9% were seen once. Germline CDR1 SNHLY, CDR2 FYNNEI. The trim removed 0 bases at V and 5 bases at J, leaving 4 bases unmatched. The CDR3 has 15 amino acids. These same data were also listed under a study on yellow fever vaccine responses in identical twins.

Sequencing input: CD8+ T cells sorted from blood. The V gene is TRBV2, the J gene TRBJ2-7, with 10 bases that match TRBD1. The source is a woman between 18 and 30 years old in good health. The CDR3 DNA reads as TGTGCCAGCAGTGAAGCGCTTGGGACAGGGGACGAGCAGTACTTC. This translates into CASSEALGTGDEQYF.